This T cell receptor (beta chain) was documented in a study of CXCR3-negative and CXCR3-positive naive CD8 T cells. The libraries of TRB cDNA were constructed through 5' RACE using UMI labels. From the 5' RACE reads, TCRdb lists one entry per CDR3 protein and no DNA. This sample carries 30,000 to 40,000 distinct CDR3 sequences, with roughly 15% going to the ten biggest clones. The CDR3 consists of 14 residues. Germline V lookup: CDR1 SGHTA, CDR2 FQGTGA. This TCR was recovered from a human donor in good health. Some clones in this sample may be carry-over from other donors' samples. V is TRBV7-3 and J is TRBJ2-1. Specimen: memory CD8+ T cells from blood. The CDR3 sequence: CASSSRDSYNEQFF.